This T cell receptor (beta chain) is drawn from a study of blood T cells in healthy people across ages. About this clonotype itself: Its antigen remains unknown. This sequence may be a read error, since a much larger clone differs from it by one base.

The V gene's germline CDR1 is SNHLY and CDR2 FYNNEI. This CDR3 comprises 13 residues. V was shortened by 4 bases and J by 7 bases, with 13 bases between the two germline ends. A sample-barcoded 5' primer and a J-beta primer mix were used in a second PCR of about 7 to 12 cycles. TCRdb used MiXCR to reprocess the 5' RACE reads, holding one entry per CDR3 protein. In the table there are some 1.4 million distinct CDR3 sequences, 42% of which are singletons. Regarding the study as a whole: Percentage of naive T cells showed a strong correlation with TCR beta diversity. The unsorted PBMCs prevented any conclusive comparison of naive versus antigen-experienced cells. Researchers judged that diversity estimates from one million T cells fell short of true values. The unknown donor CMV status may have confounded expanded clonotype changes.

V gene TRBV2 combines with J gene TRBJ2-5, with D unclear. This TCR was recovered from a woman in her late teens or twenties in good health. Source material: blood. The CDR3 is CASSGLRKATQYF. DNA for the CDR3: TGTGCCAGCAGTGGGCTAAGAAAAGCGACCCAGTACTTC.